This T cell receptor beta chain derives from a study of cytomegalovirus exposure and HLA in healthy donors. Points from the study as a whole: For cytomegalovirus status, the classifier reportedly gave diagnoses with high specificity and sensitivity. Most likely, a cluster of highly shared sequence variants arose as a sequencing artifact.

The CDR3 spans 14 residues. Trimming took 0 bases from V and 8 from J, leaving 12 bases between them. Germline assignment: CDR1 SGHTS and CDR2 YDEGEE. Details on this clone: Its antigen is not known.

PCR amplification relied on 60 Vbeta primers (plus 13 Jbeta primers). TCRdb's table, derived via immunoSEQ multiplex PCR, lists solely in-frame clones and lacks some. The table includes 95,000 to 100,000 clones, roughly 80% detected once. The sequenced material came from PBMCs. The sequence came from a man aged 35 to 55 in good health and CMV-seronegative. This chain uses TRBV5-8 with TRBJ2-1; no firm D call. The CDR3 reads CASSLDPISYEQFF. The CDR3 DNA is TGTGCCAGCAGCTTGGACCCCATAAGCTATGAGCAGTTCTTC.